The entry that follows covers one T cell receptor beta chain sequence. This entry comes from a study of low-dose radiotherapy and immunotherapy resistance in tumors. Study-level background: Per fraction, Cohort 1 was given 0.5 Gy every 2 weeks, for a total of 6.5 Gy. Treatment of Cohort 2 consisted of 1 Gy per fraction every two weeks, amounting to 13 Gy over 26 weeks.

TRAV- and TRBV-specific primers primed first-strand cDNA, covering alpha and beta chains. The PCR that amplified TCRs ran for roughly 20 cycles, relying on a constant-region primer and a V-primer adapter. TCRdb processed the reads anew with MiXCR; each CDR3 protein has one entry. The sample includes 11,000 to 15,000 distinct CDR3 sequences, approximately 70% of them seen just once. The CDR3 covers 17 residues. Germline V CDR1 and CDR2: SGHAT, FQNNGV. Trimming took 4 bases from V and 3 from J, leaving 19 bases between them. Along with nivolumab and ipilimumab, donors received aspirin, low-dose cyclophosphamide and low-dose radiotherapy.

The TCR comes from a human donor with advanced metastatic prostate, ovarian, gallbladder or colorectal cancer (not recorded which). This table probably holds off-target reads from a library built for another chain. The J gene is TRBJ2-1, the V gene TRBV11-2; D call uncertain. CDR3 DNA: TGTGCCAGCAGCTACTTACCAACACGGACCCTCTACAATGAGCAGTTCTTC. It encodes CASSYLPTRTLYNEQFF.